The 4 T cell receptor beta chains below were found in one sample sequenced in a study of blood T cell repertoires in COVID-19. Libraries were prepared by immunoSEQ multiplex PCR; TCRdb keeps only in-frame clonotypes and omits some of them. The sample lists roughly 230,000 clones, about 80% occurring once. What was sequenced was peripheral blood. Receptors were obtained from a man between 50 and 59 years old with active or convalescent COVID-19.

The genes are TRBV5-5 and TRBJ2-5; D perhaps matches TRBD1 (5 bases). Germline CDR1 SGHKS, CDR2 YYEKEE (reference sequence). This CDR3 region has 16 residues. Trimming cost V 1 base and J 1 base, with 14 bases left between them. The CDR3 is CASSLIGQGGQETQYF. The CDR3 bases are TGTGCCAGCAGCTTGATCGGGCAGGGCGGCCAAGAGACCCAGTACTTC.

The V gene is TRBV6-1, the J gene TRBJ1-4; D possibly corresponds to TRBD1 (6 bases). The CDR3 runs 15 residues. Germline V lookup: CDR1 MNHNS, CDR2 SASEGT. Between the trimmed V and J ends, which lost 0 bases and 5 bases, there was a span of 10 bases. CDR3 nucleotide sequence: TGTGCCAGCAGTGAAGCCGGCAGGGGCAATGAAAAACTGTTTTTT. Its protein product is CASSEAGRGNEKLFF.

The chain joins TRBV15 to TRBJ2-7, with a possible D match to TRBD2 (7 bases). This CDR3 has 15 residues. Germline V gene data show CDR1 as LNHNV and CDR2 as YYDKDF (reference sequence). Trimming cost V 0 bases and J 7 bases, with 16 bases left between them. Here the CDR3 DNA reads TGTGCCACCAGCAGAGATGGGTCCGGGGGGCAAGAGCAGTACTTC. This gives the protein CATSRDGSGGQEQYF. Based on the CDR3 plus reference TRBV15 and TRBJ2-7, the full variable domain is DAMVIQNPRYQVTQFGKPVTLSCSQTLNHNVMYWYQQKSSQAPKLLFHYYDKDFNNEADTPDNFQSRRPNTSFCFLDIRSPGLGDTAMYLCATSRDGSGGQEQYFGPGTRLTVT.

The CDR3 nucleotides read TGTGCCAGTAAGGGGCAGAGAAATCAGCCCCAGCATTTT. This sequence encodes CASKGQRNQPQHF. This rearrangement joins TRBV19 to TRBJ1-5; a possible D gene is TRBD1 (5 bases). With 7 bases removed from V and 4 bases from J, the gap between germline ends came to 11 bases. Germline V CDR1 and CDR2: LNHDA, SQIVND (reference sequence). The CDR3 is 13 amino acids.